This T cell receptor beta chain was retrieved from a study of T cell responses to AZD1222 COVID-19 vaccine. V shed 3 bases and J shed 10 bases, with 16 bases lying between them. Germline values: CDR1 LNHDA, CDR2 SQIVND (reference sequence). The CDR3 totals 14 residues. Assay used: immunoSEQ multiplex PCR; TCRdb lists only in-frame clones, some missing. The sample lists roughly 93,000 clones, roughly 85% seen once, with roughly 6.3% in the top ten. This chain uses TRBV19 with TRBJ2-1; weak D call: TRBD2 (7 bases). Source: peripheral blood, taken on day 0 of AZD1222 vaccination. The receptor was isolated from an adult in good health. The CDR3 sequence is CASSIEGGGREQFF. The CDR3 DNA sequence: TGTGCCAGTAGTATTGAGGGGGGGGGCAGAGAGCAGTTCTTC.